This TCR beta chain was retrieved from a study of control samples from healthy donors and cancer patients. Assay: immunoSEQ multiplex PCR; the TCRdb copy retains only in-frame clones and omits some. The table records some 150,000 clones, roughly 94% of them present only once. Trimming stripped 2 bases from V and 0 bases from J, with 8 bases between. The CDR3 length is 15 residues. Germline V gene data show CDR1 as MNHNS and CDR2 as SASEGT. The J gene is TRBJ1-5, the V gene TRBV6-1; D not resolved. The source is a man aged 60-69 years with colorectal cancer. Sample: PBMCs. The DNA for the CDR3 is TGTGCCAGCAGTGAAACGGGGTATAGCAATCAGCCCCAGCATTTT. As protein: CASSETGYSNQPQHF.